This T cell receptor beta chain appears in the sequencing data of a study of early T cells in non-severe SARS-CoV-2 infection. Turning to the study itself: Bulk RNA isolated from unsorted whole blood underwent sequencing; chains were not paired.

Individual cDNA molecules were tagged with unique molecular identifiers, the study reported. One entry per CDR3 protein results from TCRdb running MiXCR on the 5' RACE reads. The sample has fewer than 60,000 distinct CDR3 sequences; around 4.6% are singletons. This clonotype was counted at least ten times. The germline CDR1 and CDR2 sequences are MDHEN and SYDVKM. V was clipped by 6 bases and J by 1 base, with 9 bases between them. The CDR3 is made up of 13 amino acids. What was sequenced was whole blood. The gene calls are TRBV28 and TRBJ2-5; D ambiguous. The receptor's source is an adult who was a healthcare worker with PCR-confirmed SARS-CoV-2 infection or an uninfected control (not recorded which). The chain's CDR3 is CASRLTVQETQYF. The CDR3 DNA follows: TGTGCCAGCAGGTTAACAGTCCAAGAGACCCAGTACTTC.